These 21 T cell receptor beta chains originate from one sample sequenced in a study of STAT3 mutations in large granular lymphocyte leukemia. Findings and caveats of the study: At least one immunodominant TCR beta clonotype appeared in every T-cell large granular lymphocyte leukemia patient.

Profiling relied on immunoSEQ multiplex PCR, and the TCRdb table lists in-frame clones only, not all of them. The sample holds roughly 10,000 clones, 92% seen once. No antigen is known for these receptors. Sequencing was performed on peripheral blood mononuclear cells. These receptors all come from a man between 60 and 75 years old with T-cell large granular lymphocyte leukemia. Some clones in this sample may be carry-over from other donors' samples.

This clone was counted between two and nine times. This sequence joins TRBV7-9 and TRBJ1-1; D perhaps matches TRBD1 (6 bases). V lost 5 bases and J lost 2, with 12 bases in between. The CDR3 extends over 14 amino acids. Germline lookup yields CDR1 SEHNR and CDR2 FQNEAQ (reference sequence). CDR3 in DNA: TGTGCCAGCAGCCCGCAGACAGGAAACACTGAAGCTTTCTTT. Translating it yields CASSPQTGNTEAFF.

J is TRBJ1-6 and V is TRBV7-9, with 10 bases aligning to TRBD1. J gave up 4 bases and V 6 bases, and 6 bases lay outside the gene matches. Germline V gives CDR1 SEHNR, CDR2 FQNEAQ (reference sequence). The CDR3 is made up of 16 amino acids. The CDR3 sequence is CASSFGQGVYNSPLHF. The CDR3 coding sequence is TGTGCCAGCAGTTTCGGACAGGGGGTTTATAATTCACCCCTCCACTTT.

The chain employs TRBV5-4 and TRBJ2-7; perhaps D is TRBD1 or TRBD2 (5 bases each). V lost 4 bases to trimming and J lost 5 bases, with 16 bases between them. The CDR3 is made up of 14 amino acids. CDR1 is SGHNT, CDR2 YYREEE, per germline (reference sequence). CDR3 sequence (DNA): TGTGCCAGCAGCCCCTGGGGCGGGTCCAACGAGCAGTACTTC. Translated: CASSPWGGSNEQYF.

This chain joins TRBV28 and TRBJ2-2; 7 bases fit TRBD1. V lost 5 bases, J lost 1 base, and 4 bases stayed unmatched. The CDR3 runs 15 residues. Looked up from germline, CDR1 is MDHEN and CDR2 is SYDVKM. Written as DNA, the CDR3 is TGTGCCAGCAGTAAAAGGACAGGGAACACCGGGGAGCTGTTTTTT. This codes for CASSKRTGNTGELFF.

This clone came up once. The rearrangement joins TRBV2 to TRBJ2-2; tentative D call: TRBD1 (5 bases). The length of the CDR3 is 14 residues. V was pared by 11 bases and J by 4 bases, with 17 bases between. CDR1 is SNHLY and CDR2 is FYNNEI in the germline V gene. CDR3 nucleotides: TGTGCCCAAAGAAGGTACCAGGGCACCGGGGAGCTGTTTTTT. This codes for CAQRRYQGTGELFF.

This rearrangement joins TRBV4-1 to TRBJ2-7; a possible D gene is TRBD1 (6 bases). CDR3 size: 12 residues. The germline V gene encodes CDR1 MGHRA and CDR2 YSYEKL. The V gene lost 4 bases and the J gene lost 7 bases, with 11 bases spanning the gap. As DNA, the CDR3 is TGCGCCAGCAGCCGCCCACAGGGAGAGCAGTACTTC. This sequence encodes CASSRPQGEQYF.

J is TRBJ1-3 and V is TRBV5-1, with TRBD1 identical over 9 bases. Losses at the gene ends were 0 bases for V and 3 bases for J; bases not matched to a gene: 4. Germline lookup yields CDR1 SGHRS and CDR2 YFSETQ. The CDR3 totals 16 residues. The CDR3 here is CASSLGTGAGGNTIYF. CDR3 in DNA: TGCGCCAGCAGCTTGGGGACAGGGGCTGGTGGAAACACCATATATTTT. The complete variable domain, with remaining parts taken from reference TRBV5-1 and TRBJ1-3, reads KAGVTQTPRYLIKTRGQQVTLSCSPISGHRSVSWYQQTPGQGLQFLFEYFSETQRNKGNFPGRFSGRQFSNSRSEMNVSTLELGDSALYLCASSLGTGAGGNTIYFGEGSWLTVV.

This rearrangement joins TRBV7-2 to TRBJ2-7; 15 nucleotides align to TRBD2. CDR1 and CDR2 (germline): SGHTA, FQGNSA. There are 15 residues in the CDR3. J gave up 3 bases and V 3 bases, and 0 bases lay outside the gene matches. CDR3 loop: CASSLGLAGGYEQYF. CDR3 in DNA: TGTGCCAGCAGCTTGGGACTAGCGGGAGGCTACGAGCAGTACTTC.

This clone was recorded once. The chain joins TRBV11-3 to TRBJ2-2; D ambiguous. Trimming shortened V by 0 bases and J by 0 bases, and 11 bases separated the two germline ends. The CDR3 covers 17 residues. The germline gives CDR1 SGHNT, CDR2 YENEEA. The CDR3 sequence is CASSLDRLGSNTGELFF. CDR3 coding DNA: TGTGCCAGCAGCTTAGATCGATTGGGGTCGAACACCGGGGAGCTGTTTTTT.

This CDR3 reads CASSPGPGQGDYGYTF. The CDR3 nucleotides are TGTGCCAGCAGCCCGGGGCCGGGACAGGGTGACTATGGCTACACCTTC. The chain couples TRBV11-2 to TRBJ1-2; the match to TRBD1 covers 9 bases. Germline V gene data show CDR1 as SGHAT and CDR2 as FQNNGV. V shed 5 bases and J 3 bases; nucleotides not matched to a gene: 10. This CDR3 has 16 residues.

The chain is built from TRBV28 and TRBJ2-7; TRBD1 matches 9 bases. The germline CDR1 and CDR2 sequences are MDHEN and SYDVKM. The CDR3 totals 14 residues. Unmatched junction bases numbered 6, after V lost 6 bases and J lost 3 bases. The CDR3 region is CASRTTGQGYEQYF. The DNA of the CDR3 is TGTGCCAGCAGAACTACGGGACAGGGCTACGAGCAGTACTTC. Filled out from reference TRBV28 and TRBJ2-7, the complete variable domain reads DVKVTQSSRYLVKRTGEKVFLECVQDMDHENMFWYRQDPGLGLRLIYFSYDVKMKEKGDIPEGYSVSREKKERFSLILESASTNQTSMYLCASRTTGQGYEQYFGPGTRLTVT.

The chain uses TRBV6-1 and TRBJ1-1, with no clear D. V was cut by 2 bases and J by 3 bases, with 13 bases left in between. This CDR3 is 15 amino acids long. Germline CDR1 reads MNHNS; CDR2 reads SASEGT. The DNA of the CDR3 is TGTGCCAGCAGTGAATTATGGGGAAGGGACACTGAAGCTTTCTTT. Translated: CASSELWGRDTEAFF.

This rearrangement joins TRBV5-1 to TRBJ2-3; 8 bases match TRBD1. This CDR3 is built from 14 residues. J gave up 4 bases and V 1 base, and 2 bases lay outside the gene matches. Germline CDR1 SGHRS, CDR2 YFSETQ. The CDR3 sequence: CASSLQGAADTQYF. CDR3 DNA sequence: TGCGCCAGCAGCTTGCAGGGGGCCGCAGATACGCAGTATTTT.

The chain uses TRBV9 and TRBJ1-1; D possibly corresponds to TRBD1 (6 bases). V was cut by 0 bases and J by 4 bases, with 13 bases left in between. The CDR3 is 15 amino acids. Germline assignment: CDR1 SGDLS and CDR2 YYNGEE. CDR3 nucleotides: TGTGCCAGCAGCGTAGTTGAGGGGGGGGGCACTGAAGCTTTCTTT. Its translation: CASSVVEGGGTEAFF.

In its sample, this clone was seen once. CDR3 region: CASSQDGRTGEDTQYF. Written as DNA, the CDR3 is TGTGCCAGCAGCCAAGATGGGAGGACAGGGGAAGATACGCAGTATTTT. This rearrangement joins TRBV4-2 to TRBJ2-3, with 9 bases lining up with TRBD1. V shed 0 bases, J shed 5 bases, and the junction held 6 bases outside the gene matches. This CDR3 comprises 16 residues. In germline, CDR1 is LGHNA, CDR2 YNFKEQ.

V gene TRBV6-5 combines with J gene TRBJ2-7, with D uncertain. The CDR3 runs 12 residues. Trimming removed 10 bases at V and 0 bases at J, with 10 bases between. Germline values: CDR1 MNHEY, CDR2 SVGAGI. The CDR3 DNA is TGTGCCACTCGCCCCACCTCCTACGAGCAGTACTTC. It specifies CATRPTSYEQYF.

This clone was observed once. The V and J genes are TRBV7-2 and TRBJ2-6; the D gene is possibly TRBD2 (5 bases). This CDR3 comprises 15 residues. V lost 5 bases and J lost 0, with 8 bases in between. Per the germline V gene, CDR1 is SGHTA and CDR2 is FQGNSA. The CDR3 region is CASSGLGSGANVLTF. DNA for the CDR3: TGTGCCAGCAGCGGACTCGGCTCTGGGGCCAACGTCCTGACTTTC.

The chain is built from TRBV25-1 and TRBJ2-7, with D uncertain. Germline loops: CDR1 MGHDK, CDR2 SYGVNS. Trimming shortened V by 1 base and J by 7 bases, and 14 bases separated the two germline ends. This CDR3 is built from 14 residues. CDR3 sequence reads: CASSELGSPREQYF. The CDR3 DNA reads TGTGCCAGCAGTGAATTAGGCTCCCCTAGGGAGCAGTACTTC.

This rearrangement joins TRBV9 to TRBJ1-1, with a tentative D call TRBD1 (5 bases). Germline-derived CDR1 and CDR2 are SGDLS and YYNGEE. Trimming shortened V by 2 bases and J by 1 base, and 9 bases separated the two germline ends. CDR3 length equals 14 residues. The CDR3 DNA reads as TGTGCCAGCAGCGTCGGGACTCGGAACACTGAAGCTTTCTTT. It is translated as CASSVGTRNTEAFF.

This chain joins TRBV19 and TRBJ2-7; TRBD1 matches 8 bases. V gave up 1 base and J gave up 5 bases; unmatched junction bases: 7. The CDR3 is 15 residues long. Germline CDR1 LNHDA, CDR2 SQIVND (reference sequence). The CDR3 DNA is TGTGCCAGTAGTATAGTTCCAGGGGGCGGCGACGAGCAGTACTTC. Protein: CASSIVPGGGDEQYF.

The CDR3 is CSASRFLCGYF. The CDR3 region has the DNA TGCAGTGCTAGTCGTTTTCTATGCGGTTACTTC. This chain connects TRBV20-1 to TRBJ2-5, with unresolved D. CDR3 size: 11 residues. CDR1 is DFQATT, CDR2 SNEGSKA, per germline (reference sequence). Trimming stripped 3 bases from V and 14 bases from J, with 16 bases between.